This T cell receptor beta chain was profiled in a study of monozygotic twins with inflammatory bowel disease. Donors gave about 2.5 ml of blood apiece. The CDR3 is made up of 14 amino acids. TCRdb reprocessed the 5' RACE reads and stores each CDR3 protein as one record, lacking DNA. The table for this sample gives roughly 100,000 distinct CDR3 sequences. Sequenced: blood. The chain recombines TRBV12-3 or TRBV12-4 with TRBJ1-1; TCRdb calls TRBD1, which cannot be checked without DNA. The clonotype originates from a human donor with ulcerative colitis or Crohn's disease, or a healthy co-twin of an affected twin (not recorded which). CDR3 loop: CASSLPGQNTEAFF.